This T cell receptor beta chain was captured by sequencing in a study of shared clonotypes between healthy human individuals (dated by TCRdb to 2020 to 2022). Broadly, across the study: The cohort comprised two women and a few men aged 18 to 49 years. Per donor, three plates each were used for CD4 naive and CD4 memory, two for CD8 naive, and one for CD8 memory. Leukapheresis yielded between about 0.9 and 8.9 billion PBMCs per donor. Blood TCR repertoires of five healthy adults were deeply sequenced to estimate repertoire size and the extent of clonotype sharing between individuals. Libraries were prepared and TCR repertoires were sequenced by different laboratories using diverse techniques, in order to increase sequencing depth and limit assay-specific biases. The full study reports these points: Across a few donors, about 4.5% of naive CD4, approximately 4% of naive CD8, about 2.3% of memory CD4, and around 0.4% of memory CD8 clonotypes were shared. Based on pairwise subsampling, the degree of clonotype sharing among donors was expected to be affected by sequencing depth. Rarefaction of sorted-subset datasets indicated incomplete sequencing despite the large sequencing depth. Only blood was sampled, and tissue TCR repertoires likely differ from those in blood. Compared with non-shared clonotypes, clonotypes shared by all four sorted-subset donors had higher generation probabilities. Naive subsets generally had larger estimated clonotype richness than memory subsets. Because the study included only a small number of donors, the genetic and exposure-history diversity represented was limited.

CD8 naive samples were obtained by positive selection for CCR7 among CD45RO-negative cells, yielding a CD45RA+CCR7+ population from which TemRA cells were excluded. Donors were healthy HIV-negative adults with no recently reported acute infections or vaccinations. Every donor was a Caucasian adult residing in Nashville, Tennessee, USA. After blood collection by leukapheresis, PBMCs were isolated using Ficoll-Histopaque density gradient centrifugation and then cryopreserved in the vapor phase of liquid nitrogen. Purity and quantity of every magnetically sorted T cell population were checked by analytical flow cytometry. Genomic DNA was isolated from every sorted fraction and measured by UV absorbance on a Nanodrop 2000c. Using the deep immunoSEQ assay, TCR CDR3 regions were amplified from genomic DNA by multiplex PCR. For each cell subset, the extracted genomic DNA was distributed evenly across all wells of several immunoSEQ 96-well plates, and each plate served as one replicate. Each replicate PCR for sorted subsets received about 210 ng genomic DNA, equal to about 30,000 T cell genomes. Purified libraries were quantified with a Qubit 3.0 fluorometer, sized on a Bioanalyzer 2100, and re-quantified with the KAPA Library Quantification kit. Each immunoSEQ 96-well plate was sequenced on its own single-read 150-cycle Illumina NextSeq 550 flow cell. In the source study's methods: Because the immunoSEQ output held only junctional sequences and lacked quality scores, the filtering could not match the filtering applied to full-length reads. To assign V/J genes and CDR3, sequences were annotated using PyIR, a Python wrapper for IgBLAST v1.9, with IMGT germline references. Any read was removed if the V/J assignment was weak (E-value above 1e-6), the CDR3 was missing, or the read contained stop codons, out-of-frame junctions, or ambiguous translated residues. A V3J clonotype was defined by an identical inferred V gene, J gene, and CDR3 amino acid sequence. To compute the percentage overlap between repertoires, the number of shared unique clonotypes was divided by the size of the smaller repertoire. RTK rarefaction, the Chao1 estimator, and Recon v2.1 estimates of unobserved clonotypes were used to assess repertoire richness. Generation probabilities for all TCRbeta clonotypes obtained by the gDNA method from several donors were computed using OLGA. TCRdb limited this immuneACCESS table to in-frame rearrangements with V and J called. A share of clones is missing; checked studies link under half to unresolved V genes, and the rest is unexplained. V and J calls and clone size follow that table, whereas D and trimming were derived from the DNA. This sample lists nearly 2 million clones; about 95% were detected once. Approximately 1.2% of the sample rests with the top ten.

Concerning this clone: It lacks a known antigen. Within one base of it there is no much larger clone, and no base qualities were kept.

CDR1 SGHTA and CDR2 FQGTGA are derived from the germline V gene. Measured from the cysteine to the phenylalanine, the CDR3 is 13 residues long. The only DNA kept is the CDR3, 39 bases in frame from the first base. V loses 5 bases of germline sequence and J loses 1 base, and the interval between the two ends is 7 bases. The clonotype was recovered from a man between 18 and 35 years old in good health. The sequencing input was naive CD8+ T cells sorted from blood. The label giving this sample's cell subset or site can be read as: CD45RA+CCR7+. The chain joins TRBV7-3 to TRBJ2-3; TRBD2 is possibly the D segment (5 matching bases). The base sequence is TGTGCCAGCAGCCTTAGCGGCACAGATACGCAGTATTTT. It encodes CASSLSGTDTQYF. Reference TRBV7-3 and TRBJ2-3 proteins supply the regions before and after the CDR3; the full variable domain is: GAGVSQTPSNKVTEKGKYVELRCDPISGHTALYWYRQSLGQGPEFLIYFQGTGAADDSGLPNDRFFAVRPEGSVSTLKIQRTERGDSAVYLCASSLSGTDTQYFGPGTRLTVL.